A single sample is the source of the 20 T cell receptor beta chains below, sequenced in a study of post-analysis software for immune sequencing data. Researchers reported that TCR beta cDNA libraries carried unique molecular identifiers. Each CDR3 protein gets one entry after TCRdb re-called the PCR reads with MiXCR. The table shows around 770,000 distinct CDR3 sequences, with about half occurring only once. Their specific antigens are unknown. Study results and caveats: Patients showed TRBV5-6, TRBV5-1 and TRBV20-1 among five TRBV segments more frequent than in controls.

Specimen: blood. These receptors were taken from a girl between 5 and 17 years old with multiple sclerosis.

This clonotype was recorded a few times. This chain links TRBV24-1 with TRBJ1-2, with D perhaps matching TRBD1 (5 bases). Looked up from germline, CDR1 is KGHDR and CDR2 is SFDVKD. This CDR3 has 13 residues. V lost 1 base and J lost 6, with 8 bases in between. The CDR3 region is CATSDFGADGYTF. As DNA, the CDR3 is TGTGCCACCAGTGATTTCGGGGCCGATGGCTACACCTTC.

The chain joins TRBV27 to TRBJ2-2; possibly TRBD2 for D (5 bases). The germline gives CDR1 MNHEY, CDR2 SMNVEV (reference sequence). The CDR3 consists of 14 residues. The germline V and J ends were trimmed by 6 bases and 7 bases, with 15 bases remaining between them. The CDR3 DNA is TGTGCCAGCAGGGACGGGATTAAAGGCGGGGAGCTGTTTTTT. Amino acid sequence: CASRDGIKGGELFF.

The chain couples TRBV5-1 to TRBJ2-1; D gene ambiguous. This CDR3 has 15 residues. CDR1 is SGHRS, CDR2 YFSETQ, per germline. The germline V and J ends were trimmed by 0 bases and 5 bases, with 12 bases remaining between them. The CDR3 here is CASSLGDILNNEQFF. CDR3 nucleotide sequence: TGCGCCAGCAGCTTGGGCGACATACTCAACAATGAGCAGTTCTTC.

This clonotype was seen a handful of times. The chain is built from TRBV15 and TRBJ2-5; D gene unclear. Trimming cost V 2 bases and J 5 bases, with 6 bases left between them. The CDR3 is 12 residues long. The V gene's germline CDR1 is LNHNV and CDR2 YYDKDF (reference sequence). CDR3 in amino acids: CATSRIRETQYF. The DNA for the CDR3 is TGTGCCACCAGCAGAATCCGGGAGACCCAGTACTTC.

This clonotype was detected a few times. The chain carries TRBV12-3 or TRBV12-4 and TRBJ1-1; D gene uncertain. The CDR3 extends over 12 amino acids. The ends were cut back, 6 bases at V and 4 bases at J, with 9 bases in the middle. The CDR3 DNA reads as TGTGCCAGCAGCGCCGGTGCCACTGAAGCTTTCTTT. Translated: CASSAGATEAFF.

The chain links TRBV6-5 to TRBJ2-1, with TRBD2 identical over 9 bases. V lost 10 bases and J lost 14; bases outside the gene matches: 9. The CDR3 is 11 residues long. In germline, CDR1 is MNHEY, CDR2 SVGAGI. Here the CDR3 reads CATSSGSLEFF. As DNA, the CDR3 is TGTGCCACGAGTAGCGGGAGTTTGGAGTTCTTC.

This sequence joins TRBV12-3 or TRBV12-4 and TRBJ2-1, with TRBD2 identical over 8 bases. V gave up 5 bases and J gave up 1 base; unmatched junction bases: 10. There are 17 residues in the CDR3. CDR3 nucleotides: TGTGCCAGCAGTGAGGAAGTAGCGGGAAATTCCTACAATGAGCAGTTCTTC. This translates into CASSEEVAGNSYNEQFF.

The chain has TRBV6-2 or TRBV6-3 and TRBJ1-5, with TRBD1 identical over 9 bases. The CDR3 is 14 amino acids. V dropped 6 bases and J dropped 7; count of bases not matched to a gene: 7. Germline V gene lookup returns CDR1 MNHEY and CDR2 SVGEGT. CDR3 residues: CASRVTGGGQPQHF. As DNA, the CDR3 is TGTGCCAGCAGGGTGACAGGGGGAGGCCAGCCCCAGCATTTT.

The V call is TRBV4-3, the J call TRBJ1-5; no clear D gene. V was shortened by 3 bases and J by 2 bases, with 8 bases between the two germline ends. The germline V gene has CDR1 LGHNA and CDR2 YSLEER. This CDR3 contains 14 residues. The CDR3 reads CASSQRVGNQPQHF. CDR3 coding DNA: TGCGCCAGCAGCCAGCGGGTTGGCAATCAGCCCCAGCATTTT.

The J gene is TRBJ2-1, the V gene TRBV27; 12 bases map to TRBD2. Germline lookup yields CDR1 MNHEY and CDR2 SMNVEV (reference sequence). J was trimmed by 9 bases and V by 3 bases; bases with no gene match: 6. The CDR3 contains 15 residues. The CDR3 loop is CASSFSGGLAGEQFF. In nucleotides, the CDR3 is TGTGCCAGCAGTTTCAGCGGGGGACTAGCGGGTGAGCAGTTCTTC.

V usage is TRBV6-5 and J usage is TRBJ2-7; D is uncertain. V was trimmed by 5 bases and J by 2 bases, leaving 10 bases between them. Germline CDR1 reads MNHEY; CDR2 reads SVGAGI. CDR3 length: 13 residues. CDR3 bases: TGTGCCAGCAGTCCTACTATTACCTACGAGCAGTACTTC. Its protein product is CASSPTITYEQYF.

This clonotype was counted at least ten times. V is TRBV20-1 and J is TRBJ1-5; 8 bases line up with TRBD1. Trimming at V came to 6 bases and at J to 4 bases, leaving 5 bases not matched to a gene. The CDR3 sequence is 13 residues long. Germline CDR1 DFQATT, CDR2 SNEGSKA (reference sequence). The chain's CDR3 is CSAARQGNQPQHF. In DNA, the CDR3 is TGCAGTGCCGCGAGACAGGGGAATCAGCCCCAGCATTTT.

This clonotype was counted a few times. The CDR3 DNA follows: TGTGCCAGCAGCGCCCAAGTGGGGGGTTACGGCTACACCTTC. Translated, it gives CASSAQVGGYGYTF. V and J are TRBV9 and TRBJ1-2, with TRBD1 as a possible D gene (5 bases). Germline V CDR1 and CDR2: SGDLS, YYNGEE. The CDR3 consists of 14 residues. The germline V and J ends were trimmed by 3 bases and 8 bases, with 17 bases remaining between them. The variable domain in full, with the rest retrieved from reference TRBV9 and TRBJ1-2, is DSGVTQTPKHLITATGQRVTLRCSPRSGDLSVYWYQQSLDQGLQFLIQYYNGEERAKGNILERFSAQQFPDLHSELNLSSLELGDSALYFCASSAQVGGYGYTFGSGTRLTVV.

This clonotype was seen only a few times. CDR3 region: CASSTGLAGGSTDTQYF. The CDR3 DNA follows: TGTGCCAGCAGCACGGGACTAGCGGGAGGAAGCACAGATACGCAGTATTTT. The rearrangement links TRBV7-3 to TRBJ2-3; 15 nucleotides align to TRBD2. The CDR3 runs to 17 residues. Trimming took 5 bases from V and 0 from J; bases not matched to a gene: 3. Germline V gene sequence: CDR1 SGHTA, CDR2 FQGTGA.

This chain links TRBV7-9 with TRBJ2-1; perhaps TRBD1 as D (5 bases). This CDR3 contains 12 residues. CDR1 SEHNR and CDR2 FQNEAQ come from the germline V gene (reference sequence). V gave up 4 bases and J gave up 10 bases, with 11 bases separating them. The CDR3 region has the DNA TGTGCCAGCAGCTCACAGGAACGGGAGCAGTTCTTC. Translation gives CASSSQEREQFF.

The chain uses TRBV7-6 and TRBJ2-7; perhaps TRBD1 as D (5 bases). V was clipped by 6 bases and J by 1 base, with 16 bases between them. This CDR3 has 15 residues. The germline CDR1 and CDR2 sequences are SGHVS and FNYEAQ. The CDR3 nucleotides read TGTGCCAGCAGAAGTCTCCTGGCAGGGTCCTACGAGCAGTACTTC. This encodes CASRSLLAGSYEQYF.

The chain carries TRBV20-1 and TRBJ1-2, with 9 bases identical to TRBD1. V shed 2 bases, J shed 8 bases, and the junction held 6 bases outside the gene matches. The CDR3 is made up of 13 amino acids. The V gene's germline CDR1 is DFQATT and CDR2 SNEGSKA (reference sequence). The CDR3 loop is CSARTGTGYGYTF. The DNA of the CDR3 is TGCAGTGCTAGAACCGGGACAGGGTACGGCTACACCTTC.

The chain employs TRBV6-5 and TRBJ1-5; D possibly corresponds to TRBD1 (6 bases). Germline values: CDR1 MNHEY, CDR2 SVGAGI. The ends were cut back, 8 bases at V and 7 bases at J, with 18 bases in the middle. The CDR3 totals 14 residues. CDR3 DNA sequence: TGTGCCAGCGGAATACAGGGTAATGGACAGCCCCAGCATTTT. Amino acids: CASGIQGNGQPQHF.

The table lists this clonotype with a count of one. The gene calls are TRBV28 and TRBJ2-1; D is undetermined. This CDR3 is built from 18 residues. The germline gives CDR1 MDHEN, CDR2 SYDVKM. V gave up 4 bases and J gave up 5 bases, with 24 bases separating them. CDR3 sequence: CASSSSLLGGSGNNEQFF. The CDR3 DNA sequence: TGTGCCAGCAGTTCCTCCCTTTTGGGCGGTTCTGGCAACAATGAGCAGTTCTTC.

The chain carries TRBV9 and TRBJ2-3; TRBD2 aligns across 8 bases. V was clipped by 4 bases and J by 5 bases; unmatched bases: 9. The CDR3 runs to 15 residues. Germline CDR1 reads SGDLS; CDR2 reads YYNGEE. The CDR3 reads CASSSPAGVLDTQYF. DNA of the CDR3: TGTGCCAGCAGCAGCCCAGCGGGAGTATTAGATACGCAGTATTTT.